This TCR beta chain was sequenced for a study of neoadjuvant anti-PD-1 for oral cavity cancer. General observations from the study: PBMC Gini-index clonality exceeded responders' in non-responders post-nivolumab.

This clone was detected once. Its target is unknown. Trimming removed 2 bases at V and 0 bases at J, with 12 bases between. Germline V gene data show CDR1 as SGHDT and CDR2 as YYEEEE. The CDR3 spans 16 residues. The time point denotes: after neoadjuvant nivolumab, at surgical resection. Stage II-IVA oral cavity squamous cell carcinoma was new and untreated by systemic or radiation therapy. Using immunoSEQ multiplex PCR, the repertoire was profiled, and TCRdb retains in-frame clones only, with some absent. The data hold 6,500 to 8,000 clones, with over 50% observed a single time. The chain combines TRBV5-6 with TRBJ2-1; TRBD1 or TRBD2 may be the D gene (5 bases each). Sequenced here: PBMCs, sampled after nivolumab (anti-PD-1) treatment. This TCR derives from a person between 40 and 80 years old with oral cavity squamous cell carcinoma. The CDR3, as DNA: TGTGCCAGCAGCTTCGAGGGGCACTCCTCCTACAATGAGCAGTTCTTC. Protein sequence: CASSFEGHSSYNEQFF.